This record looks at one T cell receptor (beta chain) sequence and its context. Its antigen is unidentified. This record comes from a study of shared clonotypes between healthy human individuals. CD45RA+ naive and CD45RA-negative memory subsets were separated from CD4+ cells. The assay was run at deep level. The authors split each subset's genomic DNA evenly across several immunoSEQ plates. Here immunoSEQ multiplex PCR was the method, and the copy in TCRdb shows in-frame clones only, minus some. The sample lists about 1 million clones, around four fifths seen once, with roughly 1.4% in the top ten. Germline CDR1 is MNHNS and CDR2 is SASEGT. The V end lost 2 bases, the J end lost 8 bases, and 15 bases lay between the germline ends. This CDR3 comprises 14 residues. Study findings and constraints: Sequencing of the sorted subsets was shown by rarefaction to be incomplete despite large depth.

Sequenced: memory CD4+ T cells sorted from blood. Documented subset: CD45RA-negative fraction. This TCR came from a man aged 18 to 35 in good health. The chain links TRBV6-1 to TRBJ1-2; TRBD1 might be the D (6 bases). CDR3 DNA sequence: TGTGCCAGCAGTGAACGGCCGGGGGCGGAAGGCTACACCTTC. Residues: CASSERPGAEGYTF.